This is a list of T cell receptor beta chains from one sample in a study of T cells in Graves' hyperthyroidism and ophthalmopathy. TCRdb used MiXCR to reprocess the multiplex PCR reads, holding one entry per CDR3 protein. The sample has roughly 500,000 distinct CDR3 sequences, 35% to 55% seen once. Sequencing was carried out using peripheral blood or thyroid tissue (not recorded which). The receptors shown here come from an adult woman with Graves' disease, either hyperthyroidism or ophthalmopathy (not recorded which). Each CDR3 is given with its conserved first and last residue. Fields, in order: clone size, V gene, D gene, J gene, CDR3 protein, CDR3 DNA. D genes are given only for firm matches. The size entry is marked missing in some rows and otherwise reads once, few, many or a size class.

clone size: many; V gene: TRBV2; D gene: .; J gene: TRBJ1-4; CDR3 protein: CASGGINEKLFF; CDR3 DNA: TGTGCCAGCGGGGGCATTAATGAAAAACTGTTTTTT
clone size: .; V gene: TRBV7-8; D gene: .; J gene: TRBJ1-1; CDR3 protein: CASSWPGHYNTEAFF; CDR3 DNA: TGTGCCAGCAGTTGGCCGGGACACTATAACACTGAAGCTTTCTTT
clone size: many; V gene: TRBV11-2; D gene: .; J gene: TRBJ1-2; CDR3 protein: CASSLVALGAGYTF; CDR3 DNA: TGTGCCAGCAGCTTAGTAGCCCTGGGAGCTGGCTACACCTTC
clone size: .; V gene: TRBV28; D gene: TRBD1; J gene: TRBJ1-6; CDR3 protein: CASSPGTAYNSPLHF; CDR3 DNA: TGTGCCAGCAGCCCCGGGACAGCCTATAATTCACCCCTCCACTTT
clone size: many; V gene: TRBV20-1; D gene: .; J gene: TRBJ2-5; CDR3 protein: CSAWKETQYF; CDR3 DNA: TGCAGTGCTTGGAAAGAGACCCAGTACTTC
clone size: many; V gene: TRBV7-3; D gene: .; J gene: TRBJ1-2; CDR3 protein: CASSPQGTPSYGYTF; CDR3 DNA: TGTGCCAGCAGCCCCCAGGGGACTCCTAGCTATGGCTACACCTTC
clone size: many; V gene: TRBV9; D gene: .; J gene: TRBJ2-2; CDR3 protein: CASSVGFTANTGELFF; CDR3 DNA: TGTGCCAGCAGCGTAGGATTTACAGCGAACACCGGGGAGCTGTTTTTT
clone size: once; V gene: TRBV20-1; D gene: TRBD2; J gene: TRBJ2-7; CDR3 protein: CSARVGTSVYEQYF; CDR3 DNA: TGCAGTGCTAGAGTTGGGACTAGCGTGTACGAGCAGTACTTC
clone size: .; V gene: TRBV7-9; D gene: .; J gene: TRBJ2-3; CDR3 protein: CASSLPASDTQYF; CDR3 DNA: TGTGCCAGCAGCTTGCCAGCCTCAGATACGCAGTATTTT
clone size: .; V gene: TRBV29-1; D gene: TRBD1; J gene: TRBJ2-7; CDR3 protein: CSTLTGAHEQYF; CDR3 DNA: TGCAGCACCTTAACAGGGGCCCATGAGCAGTACTTC
clone size: few; V gene: TRBV7-8; D gene: .; J gene: TRBJ2-3; CDR3 protein: CASSPATDTQYF; CDR3 DNA: TGTGCCAGCAGCCCGGCTACAGATACGCAGTATTTT
clone size: .; V gene: TRBV29-1; D gene: .; J gene: TRBJ2-2; CDR3 protein: CSASGLSERRELFF; CDR3 DNA: TGCAGCGCCTCGGGACTGTCCGAGAGAAGGGAGCTGTTTTTT
clone size: .; V gene: TRBV20-1; D gene: .; J gene: TRBJ2-5; CDR3 protein: CSARPGGGETQYF; CDR3 DNA: TGCAGTGCTAGGCCTGGCGGTGGAGAGACCCAGTACTTC
clone size: many; V gene: TRBV5-1; D gene: .; J gene: TRBJ2-7; CDR3 protein: CASSPESGRGAYEQYF; CDR3 DNA: TGCGCCAGCAGCCCTGAGAGTGGCAGGGGGGCCTACGAGCAGTACTTC
clone size: .; V gene: TRBV19; D gene: .; J gene: TRBJ1-5; CDR3 protein: CASSPPLGRNQPQHF; CDR3 DNA: TGTGCCAGTAGCCCCCCCCTGGGACGCAATCAGCCCCAGCATTTT
clone size: .; V gene: TRBV28; D gene: TRBD1; J gene: TRBJ2-7; CDR3 protein: CASKRQGYEQYF; CDR3 DNA: TGTGCCAGCAAGAGACAGGGCTACGAGCAGTACTTC